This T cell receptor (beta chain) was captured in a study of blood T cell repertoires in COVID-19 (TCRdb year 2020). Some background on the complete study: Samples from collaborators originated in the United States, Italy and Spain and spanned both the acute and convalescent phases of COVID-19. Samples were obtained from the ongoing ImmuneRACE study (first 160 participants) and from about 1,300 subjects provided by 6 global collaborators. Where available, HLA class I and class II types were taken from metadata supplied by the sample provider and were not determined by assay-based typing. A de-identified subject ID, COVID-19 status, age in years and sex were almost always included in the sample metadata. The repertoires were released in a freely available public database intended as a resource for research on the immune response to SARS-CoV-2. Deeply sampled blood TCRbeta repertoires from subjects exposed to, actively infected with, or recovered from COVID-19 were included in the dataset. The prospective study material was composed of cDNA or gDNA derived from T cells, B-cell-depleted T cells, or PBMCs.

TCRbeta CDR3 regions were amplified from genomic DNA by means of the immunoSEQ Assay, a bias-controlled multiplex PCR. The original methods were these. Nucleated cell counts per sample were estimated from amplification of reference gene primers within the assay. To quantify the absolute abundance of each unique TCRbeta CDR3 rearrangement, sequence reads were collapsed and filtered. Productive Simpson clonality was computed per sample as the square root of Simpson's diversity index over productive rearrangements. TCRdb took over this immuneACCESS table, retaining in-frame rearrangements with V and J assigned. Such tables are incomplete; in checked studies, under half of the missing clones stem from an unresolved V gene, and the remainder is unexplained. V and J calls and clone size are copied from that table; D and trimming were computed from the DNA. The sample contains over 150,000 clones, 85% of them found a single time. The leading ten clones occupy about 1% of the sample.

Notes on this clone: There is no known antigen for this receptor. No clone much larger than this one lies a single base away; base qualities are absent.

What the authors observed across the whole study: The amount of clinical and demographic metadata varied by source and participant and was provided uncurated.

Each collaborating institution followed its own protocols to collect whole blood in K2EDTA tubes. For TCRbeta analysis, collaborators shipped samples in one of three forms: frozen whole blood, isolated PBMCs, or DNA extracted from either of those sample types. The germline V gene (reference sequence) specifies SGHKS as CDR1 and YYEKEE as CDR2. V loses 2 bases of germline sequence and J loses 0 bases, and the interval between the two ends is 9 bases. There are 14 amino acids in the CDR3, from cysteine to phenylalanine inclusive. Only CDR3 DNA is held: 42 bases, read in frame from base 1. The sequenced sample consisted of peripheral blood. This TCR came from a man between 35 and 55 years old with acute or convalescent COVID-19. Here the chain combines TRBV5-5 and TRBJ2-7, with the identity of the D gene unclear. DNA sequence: TGTGCCAGCAGCTTTTCGGCAGGCTCCTACGAGCAGTACTTC. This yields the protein CASSFSAGSYEQYF.